The 26 T cell receptor beta chains in this list originate from one sample, sequenced in a study of response to subunit inactivated influenza vaccine. TCRdb reprocessed the RT-PCR reads via MiXCR and lists one record per CDR3 protein. The table records about 500,000 distinct CDR3 sequences, about 15% of them present only once. Specimen: CD4+ T cells sorted from PBMCs, collected less than 30 months after vaccination. Receptors were obtained from a man between 50 and 75 years old who received an inactivated influenza vaccine.

The V gene is TRBV3-1, the J gene TRBJ2-1; 9 bases are shared with TRBD2. The CDR3 is 15 residues long. Unmatched junction bases numbered 5, after V lost 0 bases and J lost 8 bases. CDR1 and CDR2 from the germline V gene are LGHDT and YNNKEL (reference sequence). CDR3 protein: CASSQDASGIYEQFF. For the CDR3, the DNA is TGTGCCAGCAGCCAAGATGCTAGCGGGATATATGAGCAGTTCTTC.

This clonotype was seen a handful of times. J is TRBJ2-1 and V is TRBV20-1; 9 bases align to TRBD2. This CDR3 has 15 residues. The germline V gene encodes CDR1 DFQATT and CDR2 SNEGSKA (reference sequence). Trimming at V came to 3 bases and at J to 4 bases, leaving 7 bases not matched to a gene. The CDR3 DNA is TGCAGTGCTAGTAGCGGGAGCAGGATTTACAATGAGCAGTTCTTC. Translation gives CSASSGSRIYNEQFF.

The chain has TRBV27 and TRBJ2-2; 7 positions agree with TRBD1. The V gene's germline CDR1 is MNHEY and CDR2 SMNVEV (reference sequence). V dropped 6 bases and J dropped 3; count of bases not matched to a gene: 16. This CDR3 region has 18 residues. The CDR3 sequence is CASRRDRTPSLDTGELFF. The CDR3 DNA reads as TGTGCCAGCAGAAGGGACAGAACCCCATCACTGGACACCGGGGAGCTGTTTTTT.

The V gene is TRBV12-3 or TRBV12-4, the J gene TRBJ2-7, with no clear D. This CDR3 region has 12 residues. V was clipped by 6 bases and J by 4 bases, with 10 bases between them. The DNA of the CDR3 is TGTGCCAGCAGCGCCCCCGTGTACGAGCAGTACTTC. This gives the protein CASSAPVYEQYF.

This clonotype turned up a few times. The rearrangement joins TRBV3-1 to TRBJ2-1, with D tentatively TRBD1 (5 bases). There are 15 residues in the CDR3. Germline loops: CDR1 LGHDT, CDR2 YNNKEL (reference sequence). The V end lost 1 base, the J end lost 7 bases, and 14 bases lay between the germline ends. The DNA for the CDR3 is TGTGCCAGCAGCCAAGCGGCAGGGCTTTGGAATGAGCAGTTCTTC. Translation: CASSQAAGLWNEQFF.

The chain carries TRBV4-2 and TRBJ1-3, with D unresolved. V was clipped by 0 bases and J by 4 bases, with 10 bases between them. The CDR3 runs 15 residues. Germline-derived CDR1 and CDR2 are LGHNA and YNFKEQ. The CDR3 spells CASSQDRTPGNTIYF. CDR3 nucleotide sequence: TGTGCCAGCAGCCAAGATCGAACACCCGGAAACACCATATATTTT.

This clonotype was found many times. The chain has TRBV12-3 or TRBV12-4 and TRBJ2-3; unclear D gene. This CDR3 region has 11 residues. V gave up 5 bases and J gave up 6 bases, with 6 bases separating them. Here the CDR3 reads CASSTRDTQYF. The CDR3 DNA sequence: TGTGCCAGCAGTACGCGGGATACGCAGTATTTT.

Ten or more counts support this clonotype. The chain has TRBV19 and TRBJ1-5, with D unclear. From germline, CDR1 is LNHDA and CDR2 SQIVND (reference sequence). The CDR3 is 13 amino acids. V was clipped by 2 bases and J by 4 bases, with 6 bases between them. The CDR3 DNA reads as TGTGCCAGTAGTATATCGGTAAATCAGCCCCAGCATTTT. Translation: CASSISVNQPQHF. Looking up the rest from reference TRBV19 and TRBJ1-5 gives the full variable domain: DGGITQSPKYLFRKEGQNVTLSCEQNLNHDAMYWYRQDPGQGLRLIYYSQIVNDFQKGDIAEGYSVSREKKESFPLTVTSAQKNPTAFYLCASSISVNQPQHFGDGTRLSIL.

This clonotype was counted a few times. A clone one base away is much larger, so this may be a read error. The chain uses TRBV6-2 or TRBV6-3 and TRBJ2-7, with no clear D. This CDR3 contains 12 residues. The germline V gene encodes CDR1 MNHEY and CDR2 SVGEGT. CDR3 in amino acids: CASRYYSYEQYF. The DNA of the CDR3 is TGTGCCAGCAGATACTACTCCTACGAGCAGTACTTC.

A few counts support this clonotype. This chain joins TRBV28 and TRBJ2-7; possible D gene TRBD1, 5 bases. This CDR3 is built from 16 residues. V was clipped by 5 bases and J by 2 bases, with 19 bases between them. Germline CDR1 MDHEN, CDR2 SYDVKM. The CDR3 protein is CASSKLVWGQPYEQYF. Here the CDR3 DNA reads TGTGCCAGCAGTAAACTTGTCTGGGGCCAGCCCTACGAGCAGTACTTC.

This clonotype appeared a few times. The chain links TRBV5-1 to TRBJ1-5, with D possibly being TRBD1 (6 bases). The CDR3 covers 17 residues. V lost 0 bases, J lost 2 bases, and 15 bases lay in between. CDR1 and CDR2 from the germline V gene are SGHRS and YFSETQ. CDR3 nucleotides: TGCGCCAGCAGCTTGGGCCCACAGGGTACGGGCAATCAGCCCCAGCATTTT. It translates to CASSLGPQGTGNQPQHF.

This clonotype showed up many times. The chain combines TRBV2 with TRBJ2-7, with D hard to call. Germline assignment: CDR1 SNHLY and CDR2 FYNNEI. The CDR3 consists of 11 residues. The V end was cut by 4 bases, the J end by 4 bases, with 5 bases between. CDR3 sequence (DNA): TGTGCCAGCAGTGCCAAATACGAGCAGTACTTC. Protein sequence: CASSAKYEQYF.

This clonotype was seen a few times. The V call is TRBV5-1, the J call TRBJ1-2; D is ambiguous. CDR1 and CDR2 from the germline V gene are SGHRS and YFSETQ. Trimming pared 0 bases from V and 4 bases from J, leaving 13 bases between. The CDR3 has 15 amino acids. The CDR3 protein is CASSLASGGVYGYTF. CDR3 DNA sequence: TGCGCCAGCAGCTTGGCGTCGGGCGGTGTCTATGGCTACACCTTC.

This clonotype was seen ten or more times. V gene TRBV12-3 or TRBV12-4 combines with J gene TRBJ2-1, with 12 bases that match TRBD2. The CDR3 spans 18 residues. V shed 3 bases, J shed 7 bases, and the junction held 13 bases outside the gene matches. The CDR3 loop is CASSFGLAGGPRENEQFF. Here the CDR3 DNA reads TGTGCCAGCAGTTTCGGGCTAGCGGGAGGGCCGAGGGAGAATGAGCAGTTCTTC.

In this sample, this clonotype turned up a few times. CDR3 protein: CASRSTSRNEQFF. The CDR3 DNA is TGTGCCAGCAGATCGACTAGCAGGAATGAGCAGTTCTTC. V gene TRBV12-3 or TRBV12-4 combines with J gene TRBJ2-1, with 7 nucleotides matching TRBD2. V lost 6 bases, J lost 7 bases, and 6 bases stayed unmatched. CDR3 length equals 13 residues.

This rearrangement joins TRBV4-1 to TRBJ2-2; 7 bases are a match to TRBD1. Germline V gives CDR1 MGHRA, CDR2 YSYEKL. The V segment lost 3 bases and the J segment 7 bases; nucleotides outside the gene matches: 20. This CDR3 has 19 residues. The CDR3 sequence is CASSQSYRDSHLKDGELFF. The CDR3 DNA reads as TGCGCCAGCAGCCAGAGCTATAGGGACAGCCACTTAAAAGACGGGGAGCTGTTTTTT.

This clonotype was seen only a few times. The chain combines TRBV20-1 with TRBJ1-5; D is possibly TRBD1 (6 bases). V lost 3 bases and J lost 0, with 12 bases in between. The V gene's germline CDR1 is DFQATT and CDR2 SNEGSKA (reference sequence). This CDR3 spans 15 amino acids. In nucleotides, the CDR3 is TGCAGTGCTAGGGACAGAGCCTATAGCAATCAGCCCCAGCATTTT. It is translated as CSARDRAYSNQPQHF.

This clonotype was recorded a few times. The chain couples TRBV7-9 to TRBJ2-5, with D possibly matching TRBD2 (6 bases). This CDR3 contains 16 residues. The V and J ends lost 0 bases and 4 bases respectively, with 15 bases between them. Germline V gene lookup returns CDR1 SEHNR and CDR2 FQNEAQ (reference sequence). The CDR3 reads CASSLAPWAGLETQYF. The CDR3 coding sequence is TGTGCCAGCAGCTTAGCCCCCTGGGCGGGGCTAGAGACCCAGTACTTC.

The chain carries TRBV12-3 or TRBV12-4 and TRBJ2-3; D gene uncertain. The germline V and J ends were trimmed by 1 base and 5 bases, with 7 bases remaining between them. CDR3 size: 13 residues. This chain's CDR3 is CASSLGALDTQYF. Here the CDR3 DNA reads TGTGCCAGCAGTTTAGGGGCTTTAGATACGCAGTATTTT.

This clonotype was found a few times. The rearrangement links TRBV20-1 to TRBJ2-2, with TRBD2 matching over 11 bases. The CDR3 is made up of 17 amino acids. V was pared by 0 bases and J by 5 bases, with 8 bases of the junction left unmatched. Germline V gene data show CDR1 as DFQATT and CDR2 as SNEGSKA (reference sequence). The DNA of the CDR3 is TGCAGTGCTAGAGATCTTCCGGCTAGCGGGGGGACCGGGGAGCTGTTTTTT. Protein sequence: CSARDLPASGGTGELFF.

This clonotype came up a few times. J is TRBJ1-6 and V is TRBV20-1; 11 nucleotides line up with TRBD1. Germline CDR1 is DFQATT and CDR2 is SNEGSKA (reference sequence). V trimming: 6 bases; J trimming: 12 bases; junction bases outside the gene matches: 10. This CDR3 comprises 14 residues. The CDR3 spells CSAAPGTGGGPLHF. DNA of the CDR3: TGCAGTGCAGCTCCCGGGACAGGGGGTGGACCCCTCCACTTT.

This clonotype has a single count. The chain employs TRBV9 and TRBJ1-4; no firm D call. Trimming shortened V by 0 bases and J by 6 bases, and 15 bases separated the two germline ends. The CDR3 spans 16 residues. Germline values: CDR1 SGDLS, CDR2 YYNGEE. The chain's CDR3 is CASSVAITAGDEKLFF. DNA for the CDR3: TGTGCCAGCAGCGTAGCGATCACCGCAGGTGATGAAAAACTGTTTTTT.

The chain carries TRBV19 and TRBJ2-7; D gene unclear. The germline V gene encodes CDR1 LNHDA and CDR2 SQIVND (reference sequence). CDR3 length: 13 amino acids. V dropped 4 bases and J dropped 2 bases, with 9 bases sitting between them. CDR3 bases: TGTGCCAGTAGTACCGGGCCCCCCTACGAGCAGTACTTC. Translated: CASSTGPPYEQYF.

This clonotype was seen more than once but under ten times. This rearrangement joins TRBV7-9 to TRBJ2-5; a weak D match, TRBD2 (6 bases). Trimming took off 5 bases at V and 2 bases at J, with 12 bases between the two ends. This CDR3 contains 14 residues. CDR1 and CDR2 (germline): SEHNR, FQNEAQ (reference sequence). CDR3 bases: TGTGCCAGCAGCCACGGACTAACGCAAGAGACCCAGTACTTC. Its protein is CASSHGLTQETQYF.

V gene TRBV20-1 combines with J gene TRBJ2-3, with 9 nucleotides matching TRBD1. CDR3 length: 15 amino acids. Unmatched junction bases numbered 8, after V lost 5 bases and J lost 2 bases. Germline CDR1 reads DFQATT; CDR2 reads SNEGSKA (reference sequence). In DNA, the CDR3 is TGCAGTGCTGGGATTACAGGGGGCCACACAGATACGCAGTATTTT. This gives the protein CSAGITGGHTDTQYF.

The CDR3 coding sequence is TGCAGCGTTGTAGCGGGGCTCCATAACTATGGCTACACCTTC. It codes for CSVVAGLHNYGYTF. V usage is TRBV29-1 and J usage is TRBJ1-2, with a weak D call TRBD1 (5 bases). Germline lookup yields CDR1 SQVTM and CDR2 ANQGSEA. The CDR3 sequence is 14 residues long. Trimming pared 4 bases from V and 1 base from J, leaving 13 bases between.